These 16 T cell receptor beta chains were all obtained from the same sample, sequenced in a study of CD8+ T cells in alopecia areata (dated by TCRdb to the late 2010s). Reading the label with the study, this specimen's time point is: baseline before oral tofacitinib. The library was prepared using the immunoSEQ multiplex PCR assay. For TCR sequencing, RNA was extracted from every sample and reverse transcribed into cDNA to serve as template. What TCRdb holds here is the immuneACCESS table cut down to in-frame rearrangements. Part of the clones is not present; checked against another copy, under half of the missing clones reflect an unresolved V gene, and the others are unexplained. The sample profile shows roughly 65,000 clones; approximately 45% of them were found once. The ten largest clones capture about 18% of the sample. The input for sequencing was CD8+ T cells sorted from blood, taken at week 0. These receptor sequences come from a human donor with alopecia areata.

This clone has just a few counts. The chain recombines TRBV20-1 with TRBJ2-7; D not resolved. The CDR3 runs 11 residues. Germline-derived CDR1 and CDR2 are DFQATT and SNEGSKA (reference sequence). The V end lost 5 bases, the J end lost 4 bases, and 9 bases lay between the germline ends. The CDR3 region is CSALLRYEQYF. The CDR3 DNA is TGCAGTGCTTTGCTACGGTACGAGCAGTACTTC.

The table lists this clone with a count of one. V is TRBV18 and J is TRBJ2-7; 10 bases fit TRBD2. There are 13 residues in the CDR3. The germline V gene has CDR1 KGHSH and CDR2 LQKENI. Trimming took 8 bases from V and 2 from J; bases not matched to a gene: 3. The CDR3 DNA sequence: TGTGCCAGCGGGACTAGCGATGCCTACGAGCAGTACTTC. Translation: CASGTSDAYEQYF.

The chain carries TRBV4-1 and TRBJ1-2; no definite D call. CDR1 is MGHRA and CDR2 is YSYEKL in the germline V gene. This CDR3 is built from 15 residues. The germline V and J ends were trimmed by 0 bases and 2 bases, with 10 bases remaining between them. The CDR3 coding sequence is TGCGCCAGCAGCCAAGATCTAGAGGGAAACTATGGCTACACCTTC. Amino acid sequence: CASSQDLEGNYGYTF.

V gene TRBV9 combines with J gene TRBJ2-2; maybe TRBD2 (6 bases). V lost 0 bases and J 5 bases, leaving 11 bases between the germline ends. The CDR3 contains 15 residues. Germline CDR1 SGDLS, CDR2 YYNGEE. DNA for the CDR3: TGTGCCAGCAGCGTAGGTCAGGCGGGGACCGGGGAGCTGTTTTTT. It yields the protein CASSVGQAGTGELFF.

This chain's CDR3 is CAWSVRGLPGEQYF. CDR3 nucleotides: TGTGCCTGGAGTGTACGTGGCCTCCCCGGCGAGCAGTACTTC. This rearrangement joins TRBV30 to TRBJ2-7; D not certain. The germline V gene has CDR1 GTSNPN and CDR2 SVGIG (reference sequence). Trimming pared 0 bases from V and 6 bases from J, leaving 15 bases between. This CDR3 has 14 amino acids. Full variable domain (missing parts from reference TRBV30 and TRBJ2-7): SQTIHQWPATLVQPVGSPLSLECTVEGTSNPNLYWYRQAAGRGLQLLFYSVGIGQISSEVPQNLSASRPQDRQFILSSKKLLLSDSGFYLCAWSVRGLPGEQYFGPGTRLTVT.

This clone appeared a single time. The genes are TRBV9 and TRBJ2-3; D ambiguous. CDR1 is SGDLS, CDR2 YYNGEE, per germline. This CDR3 has 12 amino acids. V was shortened by 3 bases and J by 5 bases, with 7 bases between the two germline ends. This CDR3 is CASSGTLDTQYF. CDR3 bases: TGTGCCAGCAGCGGGACCTTAGATACGCAGTATTTT.

This clone was detected a few times. This rearrangement joins TRBV7-9 to TRBJ2-5; 8 nucleotides line up with TRBD2. With V trimmed by 7 bases and J by 9 bases, 16 bases remained unmatched. The CDR3 is 15 amino acids. Looked up from germline, CDR1 is SEHNR and CDR2 is FQNEAQ (reference sequence). The CDR3 DNA follows: TGTGCCAGCATCCCCACTGGACTAGCTGTTATCCCCCAGTACTTC. Translating it yields CASIPTGLAVIPQYF.

As concerns this clone: Other nucleotide sequences from this sample produce the same CDR3. The chain combines TRBV27 with TRBJ2-3, with D unresolved. Germline-derived CDR1 and CDR2 are MNHEY and SMNVEV (reference sequence). This CDR3 is 12 amino acids long. V was pared by 6 bases and J by 0 bases, with 4 bases between. The CDR3 loop is CASRRSTDTQYF. CDR3 nucleotides: TGTGCCAGCAGACGTAGCACAGATACGCAGTATTTT.

The chain carries TRBV4-1 and TRBJ2-3, with a weak D call TRBD1 (5 bases). In germline, CDR1 is MGHRA, CDR2 YSYEKL. The CDR3 consists of 17 residues. V was cut by 1 base and J by 4 bases, with 18 bases left in between. CDR3 amino acids: CASSQVTRVYLADTQYF. The CDR3 coding sequence is TGCGCCAGCAGCCAAGTCACCAGGGTATACCTCGCAGATACGCAGTATTTT.

The table lists this clone with a few counts. V is TRBV29-1 and J is TRBJ2-1, with D perhaps matching TRBD1 or TRBD2 (5 bases each). Germline CDR1 SQVTM, CDR2 ANQGSEA. This CDR3 contains 13 residues. Trimming took 7 bases from V and 4 from J, leaving 14 bases between them. The CDR3 reads CSAGTRAYNEQFF. The CDR3 coding sequence is TGCAGCGCCGGGACCCGAGCTTACAATGAGCAGTTCTTC.

This clone was recorded at least ten times. The germline gene is not matched at one end of the junction; a read error may be the cause. V and J are TRBV10-3 and TRBJ2-7, with D possibly being TRBD1 (7 bases). The CDR3 has 15 residues. Germline V gives CDR1 ENHRY, CDR2 SYGVKD. The CDR3 sequence: CASSEAEGAVYEQYF. CDR3 nucleotides: TGTGCCAGCAGTGAAGCGGAGGGGGCGGTATACGAGCAGTACTTC.

This clone occurred a few times. The rearrangement uses TRBV7-9 and TRBJ2-1, with a possible D match to TRBD2 (5 bases). V lost 0 bases and J lost 5, with 11 bases in between. The germline gives CDR1 SEHNR, CDR2 FQNEAQ (reference sequence). The CDR3 is 15 amino acids. CDR3 DNA: TGTGCCAGCAGCTTAGCGTCTAGCCGGGACAATGAGCAGTTCTTC. Its translation: CASSLASSRDNEQFF.

The rearrangement links TRBV15 to TRBJ1-2; possible D gene TRBD1, 5 bases. Germline V gene sequence: CDR1 LNHNV, CDR2 YYDKDF (reference sequence). Trimming left V 1 base short and J 7 bases short, with 16 bases between. The CDR3 length is 15 residues. CDR3 amino acids: CATSRATTGLLGYTF. The CDR3 nucleotides are TGTGCCACCAGCAGAGCGACCACAGGCCTCCTTGGCTACACCTTC.

The V and J genes are TRBV19 and TRBJ2-2; D is undetermined. Germline V gives CDR1 LNHDA, CDR2 SQIVND (reference sequence). Deletions cut 10 bases from V and 1 base from J, with 7 bases between. This CDR3 has 12 amino acids. The CDR3 loop reads CAIGMNTGELFF. The DNA of the CDR3 is TGTGCCATTGGGATGAACACCGGGGAGCTGTTTTTT. Using reference TRBV19 and TRBJ2-2 for the parts outside the CDR3, the full variable domain is DGGITQSPKYLFRKEGQNVTLSCEQNLNHDAMYWYRQDPGQGLRLIYYSQIVNDFQKGDIAEGYSVSREKKESFPLTVTSAQKNPTAFYLCAIGMNTGELFFGEGSRLTVL.

This clone was detected only a few times. V gene TRBV29-1 combines with J gene TRBJ2-2; 7 bases fit TRBD2. The germline V gene has CDR1 SQVTM and CDR2 ANQGSEA. The V and J ends lost 7 bases and 1 base, in that order; junction bases with no gene match: 3. This CDR3 has 13 amino acids. CDR3 sequence reads: CSGRGENTGELFF. The CDR3 DNA reads TGCAGCGGCCGGGGGGAGAACACCGGGGAGCTGTTTTTT.

The V and J genes are TRBV7-9 and TRBJ2-7; D is ambiguous. This CDR3 comprises 13 residues. Germline V gene data show CDR1 as SEHNR and CDR2 as FQNEAQ (reference sequence). Trimming cost V 0 bases and J 3 bases, with 6 bases left between them. The CDR3 nucleotides are TGTGCCAGCAGCTTAGCGTTAGGCTACGAGCAGTACTTC. Protein product: CASSLALGYEQYF. The whole variable domain, filled in from reference TRBV7-9 and TRBJ2-7, reads DTGVSQNPRHKITKRGQNVTFRCDPISEHNRLYWYRQTLGQGPEFLTYFQNEAQLEKSRLLSDRFSAERPKGSFSTLEIQRTEQGDSAMYLCASSLALGYEQYFGPGTRLTVT.